The 9 T cell receptor beta chains in this list originate from one sample, sequenced in a study of CD8+ T cells in alopecia areata. The sample's treatment: oral pan-JAK inhibitor, 5-10 mg twice daily. RNA, once extracted, was reverse transcribed into cDNA for use as the sequencing template. The method was immunoSEQ multiplex PCR; TCRdb's version includes in-frame clones alone and lacks a portion of them. Here the sample spans some 100,000 clones, 50% to 60% being singletons. The sequencing used CD8+ T cells sorted from blood, collected between weeks 55 and 70, from a patient treated with tofacitinib. The receptors stem from a human donor with alopecia areata.

The V call is TRBV7-8, the J call TRBJ2-5, with a weak D call TRBD2 (5 bases). V gave up 3 bases and J gave up 9 bases, with 20 bases separating them. The CDR3 contains 15 residues. Germline assignment: CDR1 SGHVS and CDR2 FQNEAQ. The DNA for the CDR3 is TGTGCCAGCAGCTTCCTCGCCGGGCCGCTGGAGGCCCAGTACTTC. Protein product: CASSFLAGPLEAQYF.

The chain employs TRBV15 and TRBJ1-5; no definite D call. CDR3 length: 14 amino acids. V was clipped by 6 bases and J by 2 bases, with 11 bases between them. Germline CDR1 reads LNHNV; CDR2 reads YYDKDF (reference sequence). CDR3: CATSEGSGNQPQHF. As DNA, the CDR3 is TGTGCCACCAGTGAGGGTTCGGGCAATCAGCCCCAGCATTTT.

There are a few counts of this clone. For the CDR3, the DNA is TGTGCCAGTAGTCCCGGCGGGGGGGCCTACGAGCAGTACTTC. It encodes CASSPGGGAYEQYF. This sequence joins TRBV19 and TRBJ2-7, with 9 bases matching TRBD2. In germline, CDR1 is LNHDA, CDR2 SQIVND (reference sequence). This CDR3 is 14 amino acids long. The ends lost 5 bases at V and 2 bases at J; junction bases unmatched: 4.

CDR3: CSVELWDRVQEQYF. CDR3 coding DNA: TGCAGCGTTGAGCTCTGGGACAGGGTTCAAGAGCAGTACTTC. This sequence joins TRBV29-1 and TRBJ2-7; TRBD1 matches at 9 bases. Unmatched junction bases numbered 10, after V lost 3 bases and J lost 7 bases. Germline assignment: CDR1 SQVTM and CDR2 ANQGSEA. The CDR3 extends over 14 amino acids.

The chain uses TRBV7-9 and TRBJ1-5, with D uncertain. CDR3 length: 12 residues. V was cut by 4 bases and J by 3 bases, with 4 bases left in between. Germline CDR1 reads SEHNR; CDR2 reads FQNEAQ (reference sequence). DNA for the CDR3: TGTGCCAGCAGCTCGAACAATCAGCCCCAGCATTTT. Translation: CASSSNNQPQHF.

The CDR3 reads CASSKGGTGGYTIYF. The CDR3 nucleotides are TGTGCCAGCAGCAAAGGGGGGACAGGGGGATACACCATATATTTT. This chain joins TRBV7-2 and TRBJ1-3; the match to TRBD1 covers 11 bases. This CDR3 is built from 15 residues. In germline, CDR1 is SGHTA, CDR2 FQGNSA. J was trimmed by 8 bases and V by 5 bases; bases with no gene match: 8.

The CDR3: CATSSPNQDRGQPQHF. The CDR3 DNA follows: TGTGCCACCAGCAGCCCTAATCAGGACAGGGGCCAGCCCCAGCATTTT. The rearrangement uses TRBV15 and TRBJ1-5; 9 nucleotides line up with TRBD1. Germline V gene lookup returns CDR1 LNHNV and CDR2 YYDKDF (reference sequence). Germline trimming cut 3 bases from V and 7 bases from J; bases unmatched to any gene: 10. The CDR3 consists of 16 residues.

This clone was observed a few times. In DNA, the CDR3 is TGTGCTAGTGGTTTGGGAAATATTGAGCAGTTCTTC. Protein: CASGLGNIEQFF. The V gene is TRBV12-5, the J gene TRBJ2-1; D gene ambiguous. The CDR3 spans 12 residues. CDR1 and CDR2 (germline): LGHNT, FRNRAP. V gave up 1 base and J gave up 9 bases, with 7 bases separating them.

The chain uses TRBV18 and TRBJ2-5; TRBD1 might be the D (6 bases). The germline V and J ends were trimmed by 3 bases and 3 bases, with 23 bases remaining between them. CDR1 and CDR2 from the germline V gene are KGHSH and LQKENI. The CDR3 length is 18 residues. CDR3 in DNA: TGTGCCAGCTCACCTCCATCGATCTGGGCGTGGACAGAAGAGACCCAGTACTTC. It encodes CASSPPSIWAWTEETQYF. Complete variable domain (other parts from reference TRBV18 and TRBJ2-5): NAGVMQNPRHLVRRRGQEARLRCSPMKGHSHVYWYRQLPEEGLKFMVYLQKENIIDESGMPKERFSAEFPKEGPSILRIQQVVRGDSAAYFCASSPPSIWAWTEETQYFGPGTRLLVL.